Listed below are T cell receptor beta chains from one sample, sequenced in a study of spatial heterogeneity in lung cancer. Using its own MiXCR run on the 5' RACE reads, TCRdb lists one record per CDR3 protein. The sample comprises approximately 40,000 distinct CDR3 sequences, approximately 14% of which are singletons, and about 60% rests with the top ten. The material sequenced was PBMCs, taken at surgery. Receptors originate from a male donor with early-stage non-small cell lung cancer. Each CDR3 is given with its conserved first and last residue. A D gene is named only where the DNA matches it firmly. The listing skips clone size in some rows; elsewhere it reads once, few, many or a size class.

abundance: many
j_gene: TRBJ1-5
d_gene: NA
v_gene: TRBV19
CDR3nt: TGTGCCAGTAGTATCTCAGGGGGCAATCAGCCCCAGCATTTT
CDR3aa: CASSISGGNQPQHF

abundance: few
j_gene: TRBJ2-7
d_gene: NA
v_gene: TRBV5-1
CDR3nt: TGCGCCAGCAGCTTGGAAAGAGGGACGGCCTACGAGCAGTACTTC
CDR3aa: CASSLERGTAYEQYF

abundance: many
j_gene: TRBJ2-2
d_gene: TRBD1
v_gene: TRBV9
CDR3nt: TGTGCCAGCAGCGTTAGGACAGGTCAAGGGGAGCTGTTTTTT
CDR3aa: CASSVRTGQGELFF

abundance: NA
j_gene: TRBJ1-1
d_gene: NA
v_gene: TRBV7-2
CDR3nt: TGTGCCAGCAGCCGGACTGACGCTTTCTTT
CDR3aa: CASSRTDAFF

abundance: NA
j_gene: TRBJ1-4
d_gene: NA
v_gene: TRBV28
CDR3nt: TGTGCCAGCAGTGGGCCACAGGGTGATAATGAAAAACTGTTTTTT
CDR3aa: CASSGPQGDNEKLFF

abundance: many
j_gene: TRBJ2-5
d_gene: TRBD1
v_gene: TRBV7-8
CDR3nt: TGTGCCAGCAGTCAAGACAGGGAAGAGACCCAGTACTTC
CDR3aa: CASSQDREETQYF

abundance: NA
j_gene: TRBJ1-2
d_gene: NA
v_gene: TRBV5-1
CDR3nt: TGCGCCAGCAGCCCTGGACAATACGGCTACACCTTC
CDR3aa: CASSPGQYGYTF

abundance: many
j_gene: TRBJ2-7
d_gene: NA
v_gene: TRBV7-2
CDR3nt: TGTGCCAGCAGCTTAGTGCAGGGCCGACTGGGTTACGAGCAGTACTTC
CDR3aa: CASSLVQGRLGYEQYF

abundance: few
j_gene: TRBJ1-1
d_gene: TRBD1
v_gene: TRBV4-1
CDR3nt: TGCGCCAGCAGCCAGGCGACAGGGGTGATCACTGAAGCTTTCTTT
CDR3aa: CASSQATGVITEAFF

abundance: few
j_gene: TRBJ1-5
d_gene: NA
v_gene: TRBV29-1
CDR3nt: TGCAGCGTTGCGCAGGGAAGGGACAATCAGCCCCAGCATTTT
CDR3aa: CSVAQGRDNQPQHF

abundance: many
j_gene: TRBJ1-1
d_gene: TRBD1
v_gene: TRBV7-8
CDR3nt: TGTGCCAGCAGCTTAGGCAGGGGGCTTGGGTACACTGAAGCTTTCTTT
CDR3aa: CASSLGRGLGYTEAFF

abundance: NA
j_gene: TRBJ1-2
d_gene: NA
v_gene: TRBV7-2
CDR3nt: TGTGCCAGCAGCTTAGCGACAGCCTATGGCTACACCTTC
CDR3aa: CASSLATAYGYTF

abundance: few
j_gene: TRBJ1-2
d_gene: NA
v_gene: TRBV12-2
CDR3nt: TGTGCAAGTCGCTTTTTTCTCATGCAGGCGACGATCCCTAACTATGGCTACACCTTC
CDR3aa: CASRFFLMQATIPNYGYTF

abundance: NA
j_gene: TRBJ2-3
d_gene: TRBD2
v_gene: TRBV20-1
CDR3nt: TGCAGTGCTAGAGATAGGACTAGCGGCACAGATACGCAGTATTTT
CDR3aa: CSARDRTSGTDTQYF

abundance: many
j_gene: TRBJ1-6
d_gene: NA
v_gene: TRBV7-8
CDR3nt: TGTGCCAGCAGCCCCATACGGGGGAGATCCTATAATTCACCCCTCCACTTT
CDR3aa: CASSPIRGRSYNSPLHF

abundance: many
j_gene: TRBJ2-5
d_gene: NA
v_gene: TRBV9
CDR3nt: TGTGCCAGCAGCGTAGCATGGGGGCGGGAGACCCAGTACTTC
CDR3aa: CASSVAWGRETQYF

abundance: NA
j_gene: TRBJ1-6
d_gene: NA
v_gene: TRBV6-5
CDR3nt: TGTGCCAGCAGTTACGCAACAGGTGGCTATTCACCCCTCCACTTT
CDR3aa: CASSYATGGYSPLHF

abundance: many
j_gene: TRBJ2-3
d_gene: TRBD2
v_gene: TRBV3-1
CDR3nt: TGTGCCAGCAGCCAAGAGCTAGCGGTTACAGATACGCAGTATTTT
CDR3aa: CASSQELAVTDTQYF

abundance: few
j_gene: TRBJ1-1
d_gene: NA
v_gene: TRBV7-2
CDR3nt: TGTGCCAGCAGCTTAGGAATTAGGAACACTGAAGCTTTCTTT
CDR3aa: CASSLGIRNTEAFF

abundance: NA
j_gene: TRBJ1-2
d_gene: NA
v_gene: TRBV27
CDR3nt: TGTGCCAGCAGTGGCGTCCATGGCCGAGGGAACTATGGCTACACCTTC
CDR3aa: CASSGVHGRGNYGYTF

abundance: NA
j_gene: TRBJ2-3
d_gene: TRBD2
v_gene: TRBV20-1
CDR3nt: TGCAGTGCTAGTAGCGGGGGGGTTGGAGATACGCAGTATTTT
CDR3aa: CSASSGGVGDTQYF

abundance: many
j_gene: TRBJ2-3
d_gene: NA
v_gene: TRBV9
CDR3nt: TGTGCCAGCAGTGAGAGGGAGGTACCTACAGATACGCAGTATTTT
CDR3aa: CASSEREVPTDTQYF

abundance: NA
j_gene: TRBJ1-2
d_gene: TRBD1
v_gene: TRBV7-9
CDR3nt: TGTGCCAGCAGCTTAGAAGGGGGCCGAAGCTACACCTTC
CDR3aa: CASSLEGGRSYTF

abundance: NA
j_gene: TRBJ1-2
d_gene: NA
v_gene: TRBV12-3/TRBV12-4
CDR3nt: TGTGCCAGCAGTTTAGGATCGGTCCAGCGGAACTATGGCTACACCTTC
CDR3aa: CASSLGSVQRNYGYTF

abundance: NA
j_gene: TRBJ2-1
d_gene: NA
v_gene: TRBV2
CDR3nt: TGTGCCAGCCTCCCAGTGGCTAGCGATCCCCAAAATGAGCAGTTCTTC
CDR3aa: CASLPVASDPQNEQFF

abundance: NA
j_gene: TRBJ2-7
d_gene: NA
v_gene: TRBV20-1
CDR3nt: TGCAGTGCTAGAGGTAGCTCCTACGAGCAGTACTTC
CDR3aa: CSARGSSYEQYF

abundance: NA
j_gene: TRBJ2-1
d_gene: TRBD1
v_gene: TRBV9
CDR3nt: TGTGTCAGCAGACCAGGGGGCAGGGGGATATCTGGTGAGCAGTTCTTC
CDR3aa: CVSRPGGRGISGEQFF

abundance: NA
j_gene: TRBJ2-1
d_gene: NA
v_gene: TRBV6-5
CDR3nt: TGTGCCAGCACTTTACTCAATGAGCAGATCTTC
CDR3aa: CASTLLNEQIF

abundance: many
j_gene: TRBJ1-2
d_gene: TRBD1
v_gene: TRBV2
CDR3nt: TGTGCCAGCAGTGTTATTGGGACAGGGGTTGCTGGCTACACCTTC
CDR3aa: CASSVIGTGVAGYTF

abundance: NA
j_gene: TRBJ2-7
d_gene: NA
v_gene: TRBV20-1
CDR3nt: TGCAGTGCTAGATCCCTGGGCTACGAGCAGTACTTC
CDR3aa: CSARSLGYEQYF

abundance: many
j_gene: TRBJ2-7
d_gene: NA
v_gene: TRBV23-1
CDR3nt: TGCGCCAGCAGTCATCAGTGGTACGAGCAGTACTTC
CDR3aa: CASSHQWYEQYF

abundance: few
j_gene: TRBJ1-6
d_gene: TRBD1
v_gene: TRBV7-8
CDR3nt: TGTGCCAGCAGCTTAGCTGGACAGGGCCACTATAATTCACCCCTCCACTTT
CDR3aa: CASSLAGQGHYNSPLHF

abundance: once
j_gene: TRBJ2-5
d_gene: NA
v_gene: TRBV9
CDR3nt: TGTGCCAGCAGCGTAGGGCGCGGGCGGGAGACCCAGTACTTC
CDR3aa: CASSVGRGRETQYF

abundance: NA
j_gene: TRBJ2-1
d_gene: TRBD2
v_gene: TRBV4-1
CDR3nt: TGCGCCAGCAGCCAAGACCCCGGGACTAGCGATCGCAATGAGCAGTTCTTC
CDR3aa: CASSQDPGTSDRNEQFF

abundance: many
j_gene: TRBJ2-1
d_gene: NA
v_gene: TRBV20-1
CDR3nt: TGCAGCTACCGGGACACCGTCTACAATGAGCAGTTCTTC
CDR3aa: CSYRDTVYNEQFF

abundance: few
j_gene: TRBJ2-3
d_gene: TRBD1
v_gene: TRBV6-5
CDR3nt: TGTGCCAGCAGACCCCCGGGACAGGTTTTCGCAGATACGCAGTATTTT
CDR3aa: CASRPPGQVFADTQYF

abundance: NA
j_gene: TRBJ2-3
d_gene: NA
v_gene: TRBV27
CDR3nt: TGTGCCAGCAGTTTTTCTAGGTTTGGTACGCAGTATTTT
CDR3aa: CASSFSRFGTQYF

abundance: NA
j_gene: TRBJ2-7
d_gene: NA
v_gene: TRBV28
CDR3nt: TGTGCCAGCGCGGCAGTGTTATTTGAGCAGTACTTC
CDR3aa: CASAAVLFEQYF

abundance: NA
j_gene: TRBJ2-7
d_gene: NA
v_gene: TRBV10-3
CDR3nt: TGTGCCATCAGTTTAACAAACTACGAGCAGTACTTC
CDR3aa: CAISLTNYEQYF

abundance: NA
j_gene: TRBJ1-4
d_gene: NA
v_gene: TRBV4-3
CDR3nt: TGCGCCAGCAGCCAAGGCCATGGTGGGGGCTTTAATGAAAAACTGTTTTTT
CDR3aa: CASSQGHGGGFNEKLFF

abundance: NA
j_gene: TRBJ2-1
d_gene: TRBD2
v_gene: TRBV6-5
CDR3nt: TGTGCCAGCAGTAAGGGACTAGCGGGAGGAAACAATGAGCAGTTCTTC
CDR3aa: CASSKGLAGGNNEQFF

abundance: NA
j_gene: TRBJ2-1
d_gene: TRBD2
v_gene: TRBV20-1
CDR3nt: TGCAGTGCTAGCCGACTAGCGGGGGGTTACAATGAGCAGTTCTTC
CDR3aa: CSASRLAGGYNEQFF

abundance: NA
j_gene: TRBJ1-6
d_gene: TRBD1
v_gene: TRBV2
CDR3nt: TGTGCCAGCAGTGAACTTCCCCCGGACAGGGGGAACTCCTATAATTCACCCCTCCACTTT
CDR3aa: CASSELPPDRGNSYNSPLHF

abundance: NA
j_gene: TRBJ2-7
d_gene: TRBD2
v_gene: TRBV20-1
CDR3nt: TGCAGTGCTAACTTCCTGGGGGGGGTGGCGGCCTACGAGCAGTACTTC
CDR3aa: CSANFLGGVAAYEQYF

abundance: many
j_gene: TRBJ2-1
d_gene: TRBD1
v_gene: TRBV9
CDR3nt: TGTGCCAGCAGCGTAGTGCCCCACAGGGGTAATGAGCAGTTCTTC
CDR3aa: CASSVVPHRGNEQFF

abundance: many
j_gene: TRBJ2-7
d_gene: NA
v_gene: TRBV7-8
CDR3nt: TGTGCCAGCAGCTTAGCCCAGGCGGGAAAATACGAGCAGTACTTC
CDR3aa: CASSLAQAGKYEQYF

abundance: few
j_gene: TRBJ2-7
d_gene: NA
v_gene: TRBV6-5
CDR3nt: TGTGCCAGCAGTTACTCGAGTGGGCAGCCATACGAGCAGTACTTC
CDR3aa: CASSYSSGQPYEQYF

abundance: few
j_gene: TRBJ1-5
d_gene: NA
v_gene: TRBV20-1
CDR3nt: TGCAGTGCTAGAGATGGTAAGCGTCAGCCCCAGCATTTT
CDR3aa: CSARDGKRQPQHF

abundance: NA
j_gene: TRBJ1-3
d_gene: NA
v_gene: TRBV20-1
CDR3nt: TGCAGTGCTAGCGCAGGAGTCTTCTCTGGAAACACCATATATTTT
CDR3aa: CSASAGVFSGNTIYF

abundance: few
j_gene: TRBJ2-7
d_gene: NA
v_gene: TRBV5-1
CDR3nt: TGCGCCAGCAGCCGCGGGACGGCGAGCTCCTACGAGCAGTACTTC
CDR3aa: CASSRGTASSYEQYF

abundance: few
j_gene: TRBJ2-7
d_gene: NA
v_gene: TRBV28
CDR3nt: TGTGCCAGCACTTCCGGGACCGCATTATCCTACGAGCAGTACTTC
CDR3aa: CASTSGTALSYEQYF

abundance: few
j_gene: TRBJ1-4
d_gene: NA
v_gene: TRBV7-2
CDR3nt: TGTGCCAGCAGCTTAGCGATGAGGGAAAAACTGTTTTTT
CDR3aa: CASSLAMREKLFF

abundance: many
j_gene: TRBJ1-6
d_gene: NA
v_gene: TRBV4-1
CDR3nt: TGCGCCAGCAGCCCATACGAGGGGATCTATAATTCACCCCTCCACTTT
CDR3aa: CASSPYEGIYNSPLHF

abundance: NA
j_gene: TRBJ1-1
d_gene: NA
v_gene: TRBV15
CDR3nt: TGTGCCACCAGCAGAGCACAGCAAGAAGCTTTCTTT
CDR3aa: CATSRAQQEAFF

abundance: many
j_gene: TRBJ2-1
d_gene: NA
v_gene: TRBV29-1
CDR3nt: TGCAGCGTTGAAACGGGGGCTGAGCAGTTCTTC
CDR3aa: CSVETGAEQFF

abundance: NA
j_gene: TRBJ2-5
d_gene: TRBD2
v_gene: TRBV20-1
CDR3nt: TGCAGTGCTAGAGATGCGGTAGCGGGAGGCCAAGAGACCCAGTACTTC
CDR3aa: CSARDAVAGGQETQYF

abundance: NA
j_gene: TRBJ2-1
d_gene: TRBD2
v_gene: TRBV27
CDR3nt: TGTGCCAGCAGTCCTACCAGCGGGGGGGTCTCCTACAATGAGCAGTTCTTC
CDR3aa: CASSPTSGGVSYNEQFF